This record covers a single T cell receptor beta chain. This sample stems from a study of blood T cell repertoires in COVID-19. Study-wide context: There were acute and convalescent COVID-19 samples, and they came from the United States, Italy and Spain. T cells, B-cell-depleted T cells, or PBMCs provided the cDNA or gDNA that served as material.

In the authors' methods: Amplification with reference gene primers provided the estimates of nucleated cell counts. Repertoires were generated with immunoSEQ multiplex PCR, while TCRdb's copy carries only in-frame clones and drops some. V, J and clone size were drawn from that table, and D and trimming were deduced from the DNA. The sample has hundreds of thousands of clones, roughly 86% seen once; the top ten hold over 1%. The receptor was derived from an older man with acute or convalescent COVID-19. The sample consisted of peripheral blood.

The CDR3, as DNA: TGTGCCAGCAGCGTAGGCCAGGGAAACACCATATATTTT. It encodes CASSVGQGNTIYF. The rearrangement uses TRBV9 and TRBJ1-3; no definite D call. This CDR3 has 13 amino acids. Trimming left V 0 bases short and J 4 bases short, with 5 bases between. The germline V gene has CDR1 SGDLS and CDR2 YYNGEE.